This T cell receptor beta chain was found in a study of cytomegalovirus exposure and HLA in healthy donors. Study background: Caucasian-associated ancestry cluster membership applied to approximately 80% of approximately 420 genotyped donors.

PCR amplification relied on 60 Vbeta primers (plus 13 Jbeta primers). Data came from immunoSEQ multiplex PCR; TCRdb stores just in-frame clones and leaves some out. The data show roughly 250,000 clones, approximately 80% seen once. Germline assignment: CDR1 SGHRS and CDR2 YFSETQ. V lost 7 bases, J lost 2 bases, and 2 bases stayed unmatched. The CDR3 is 12 residues long. Points on this clone: This sample also contains other DNA sequences that code for the same CDR3.

The source is a girl aged 2 to 10 in good health and CMV-seronegative. Sequencing used PBMCs. The chain combines TRBV5-1 with TRBJ1-1; 7 nucleotides line up with TRBD1. The CDR3 DNA sequence: TGCGCCAGCGGGACAGAAAACACTGAAGCTTTCTTT. Its translation: CASGTENTEAFF.